The 20 T cell receptor beta chains below all came from one sample that was sequenced in a study of cytomegalovirus exposure and HLA in healthy donors. The PCR used 60 Vbeta and 13 Jbeta primers. Measured with immunoSEQ multiplex PCR; TCRdb has only the in-frame clones, and not every one. The table has over 75,000 clones, roughly 67% seen once. The source material was PBMCs. The receptors shown here come from a human donor in good health.

The chain links TRBV7-2 to TRBJ2-2; 8 bases are a match to TRBD1. The length of the CDR3 is 21 residues. The V gene's germline CDR1 is SGHTA and CDR2 FQGNSA. V trimming: 4 bases; J trimming: 2 bases; junction bases outside the gene matches: 21. The CDR3 bases are TGTGCCAGCAGCTCAGCGGCACACAGGGGGACATTCTCTATCAACACCGGGGAGCTGTTTTTT. This encodes CASSSAAHRGTFSINTGELFF.

This clone was observed a single time. The V call is TRBV4-1, the J call TRBJ1-6; D unresolved. Germline V gene sequence: CDR1 MGHRA, CDR2 YSYEKL. This CDR3 contains 16 residues. The V gene lost 1 base and the J gene lost 0 bases, with 7 bases spanning the gap. The CDR3, as DNA: TGCGCCAGCAGCCAAGCAAAGAGCTCCTATAATTCACCCCTCCACTTT. It specifies CASSQAKSSYNSPLHF.

The gene calls are TRBV7-8 and TRBJ1-2; the match to TRBD1 covers 8 bases. V was pared by 5 bases and J by 3 bases, with 8 bases of the junction left unmatched. Germline-derived CDR1 and CDR2 are SGHVS and FQNEAQ. CDR3 length equals 15 residues. CDR3 nucleotide sequence: TGTGCCAGCAGCCCCAGGACAGGGACCTACTATGGCTACACCTTC. As protein: CASSPRTGTYYGYTF.

The genes are TRBV11-3 and TRBJ2-1; the match to TRBD2 covers 7 bases. Trimming took 5 bases from V and 1 from J; bases not matched to a gene: 8. The CDR3 covers 16 residues. The germline V gene has CDR1 SGHNT and CDR2 YENEEA. This chain's CDR3 is CASSEERGRSYNEQFF. For the CDR3, the DNA is TGTGCCAGCAGCGAGGAGCGGGGTCGTTCCTACAATGAGCAGTTCTTC.

CDR3 amino acids: CASGTVGATYNSPLHF. CDR3 DNA: TGTGCCAGCGGGACGGTGGGGGCGACCTATAATTCACCCCTCCACTTT. This chain uses TRBV27 with TRBJ1-6, with D possibly matching TRBD1 (6 bases). There are 16 residues in the CDR3. Germline V lookup: CDR1 MNHEY, CDR2 SMNVEV (reference sequence). The V end lost 8 bases, the J end lost 2 bases, and 16 bases lay between the germline ends.

This clone was recorded a few times. The rearrangement joins TRBV5-1 to TRBJ2-1, with 10 bases identical to TRBD2. The CDR3 contains 15 residues. V lost 5 bases, J lost 1 base, and 3 bases stayed unmatched. Germline-derived CDR1 and CDR2 are SGHRS and YFSETQ. In nucleotides, the CDR3 is TGCGCCAGCAGGTTAGCGGGGGGATCCTACAATGAGCAGTTCTTC. Translated, it gives CASRLAGGSYNEQFF.

This clone was observed a few times. V is TRBV13 and J is TRBJ2-1; no firm D call. CDR1 and CDR2 from the germline V gene are PRHDT and FYEKMQ (reference sequence). The CDR3 is 11 residues long. Trimming removed 6 bases at V and 6 bases at J, with 6 bases between. The CDR3 sequence is CASRLANEQFF. The CDR3 region has the DNA TGTGCCAGCAGACTTGCCAATGAGCAGTTCTTC.

This CDR3 is CASSQAGRGGVADTQYF. CDR3 DNA: TGCGCCAGCAGCCAAGCGGGGCGGGGGGGCGTTGCAGATACGCAGTATTTT. This chain connects TRBV4-3 to TRBJ2-3; 9 bases are a match to TRBD2. V lost 1 base and J lost 4; bases outside the gene matches: 9. CDR3 length equals 17 residues. Per germline, CDR1 LGHNA and CDR2 YSLEER.

V usage is TRBV21-1 and J usage is TRBJ2-3; the D call TRBD1 from the table was never checked on the DNA. TRBV21-1 is given as a pseudogene. The CDR3 is 13 amino acids. CDR3 in amino acids: CASSSHILTAQYF. The CDR3 region has the DNA TGTGCCAGCAGCAGTCACATCCTCACAGCGCAGTATTTT.

CDR3 sequence reads: CASSLVTGTDYEQYF. The CDR3 bases are TGCGCCAGCAGCTTGGTTACCGGGACAGATTACGAGCAGTACTTC. This chain connects TRBV5-1 to TRBJ2-7; 7 nucleotides line up with TRBD1. This CDR3 region has 15 residues. Trimming removed 0 bases from V and 4 bases from J; junction bases left unmatched: 7. From germline, CDR1 is SGHRS and CDR2 YFSETQ.

The chain carries TRBV4-1 and TRBJ1-2, with D unclear. CDR1 is MGHRA and CDR2 is YSYEKL in the germline V gene. With 1 base removed from V and 1 base from J, the gap between germline ends came to 10 bases. This CDR3 comprises 15 residues. The CDR3 DNA reads as TGCGCCAGCAGCCAAGTTTCTACAGATAACTATGGCTACACCTTC. Its protein is CASSQVSTDNYGYTF.

This clone was seen only a few times. The chain carries TRBV5-1 and TRBJ2-1; 7 positions match TRBD1. The V gene end was trimmed by 1 base and the J gene end by 5 bases; junction bases not matched to a gene: 3. Germline V gives CDR1 SGHRS, CDR2 YFSETQ. The CDR3 covers 14 residues. CDR3 residues: CASSLTGVDNEQFF. The CDR3 DNA sequence: TGCGCCAGCAGCTTGACAGGGGTAGACAATGAGCAGTTCTTC.

This clone has just a few counts. This chain joins TRBV5-1 and TRBJ1-2; D remains ambiguous. The CDR3 spans 12 residues. The germline V gene encodes CDR1 SGHRS and CDR2 YFSETQ. V lost 3 bases and J lost 4, with 7 bases in between. The CDR3: CASSSDIYGYTF. The CDR3 bases are TGCGCCAGCAGCTCCGACATCTATGGCTACACCTTC.

The chain is built from TRBV15 and TRBJ2-7, with 9 bases identical to TRBD2. The germline V gene has CDR1 LNHNV and CDR2 YYDKDF (reference sequence). The CDR3 totals 15 residues. Losses at the gene ends were 1 base for V and 6 bases for J; bases not matched to a gene: 7. CDR3 in amino acids: CATSRGNSGGAEQYF. The CDR3 nucleotides are TGTGCCACCAGCAGAGGGAATAGCGGGGGAGCCGAGCAGTACTTC.

The V gene is TRBV7-8, the J gene TRBJ2-1; D perhaps matches TRBD2 (6 bases). The germline V gene encodes CDR1 SGHVS and CDR2 FQNEAQ. This CDR3 is built from 15 residues. The V end lost 4 bases, the J end lost 4 bases, and 14 bases lay between the germline ends. The CDR3 DNA follows: TGTGCCAGCAGCTCGCTACCGGGAGCTTACAATGAGCAGTTCTTC. Translation gives CASSSLPGAYNEQFF.

This sequence joins TRBV10-3 and TRBJ1-1; 7 bases agree with TRBD1. V was clipped by 0 bases and J by 8 bases; unmatched bases: 3. Germline CDR1 ENHRY, CDR2 SYGVKD. The CDR3 contains 13 residues. Here the CDR3 reads CAISESDRAEAFF. In DNA, the CDR3 is TGTGCCATCAGTGAGTCAGACAGGGCAGAAGCTTTCTTT.

This clone was observed a handful of times. The CDR3 spells CAIRGTGIGEQYF. Here the CDR3 DNA reads TGTGCCATCAGGGGGACAGGGATCGGCGAGCAGTACTTC. The chain couples TRBV10-3 to TRBJ2-7; 9 bases are a match to TRBD1. The V gene's germline CDR1 is ENHRY and CDR2 SYGVKD. V dropped 6 bases and J dropped 6; count of bases not matched to a gene: 6. The CDR3 consists of 13 residues.

The chain uses TRBV7-9 and TRBJ1-5; TRBD1 agrees at 11 bases. V shed 2 bases, J shed 4 bases, and the junction held 10 bases outside the gene matches. Per germline, CDR1 SEHNR and CDR2 FQNEAQ (reference sequence). The CDR3 loop spans 18 amino acids. CDR3 residues: CASSLSVGTGGPNQPQHF. The CDR3 DNA sequence: TGTGCCAGCAGCTTATCAGTCGGGACAGGGGGACCAAATCAGCCCCAGCATTTT.

V and J are TRBV29-1 and TRBJ1-3; D perhaps matches TRBD1 (5 bases). Germline loops: CDR1 SQVTM, CDR2 ANQGSEA. V gave up 3 bases and J gave up 4 bases, with 13 bases separating them. The CDR3 spans 14 residues. CDR3 in DNA: TGCAGCGTTGATAGGGGAAGAGGAGGAAACACCATATATTTT. Translation gives CSVDRGRGGNTIYF.

The J gene is TRBJ2-7, the V gene TRBV30, with D unclear. CDR3 length equals 14 residues. V was cut by 2 bases and J by 0 bases, with 11 bases left in between. From germline, CDR1 is GTSNPN and CDR2 SVGIG (reference sequence). The CDR3 protein is CAWSSPPNSYEQYF. The CDR3 DNA reads TGTGCCTGGAGTTCCCCGCCTAACTCCTACGAGCAGTACTTC.